The next 21 T cell receptor beta chains were all read from a single sample in a study of blood T cells in healthy people across ages. The authors ran a second PCR of about 6 to 11 cycles using a sample-barcoded 5' primer and a J-beta primer mix. Each CDR3 protein is one row after TCRdb ran MiXCR on the 5' RACE reads. This sample has about 620,000 distinct CDR3 sequences, with roughly half found just once. Sequencing input: blood. The receptors come from a woman aged 80 or over in good health.

This chain uses TRBV5-1 with TRBJ2-2; D not resolved. Per germline, CDR1 SGHRS and CDR2 YFSETQ. Trimming shortened V by 0 bases and J by 1 base, and 7 bases separated the two germline ends. The CDR3 has 15 amino acids. This chain's CDR3 is CASSLVAENTGELFF. In DNA, the CDR3 is TGCGCCAGCAGCTTGGTGGCAGAGAACACCGGGGAGCTGTTTTTT.

The genes are TRBV25-1 and TRBJ2-1, with 7 bases lining up with TRBD2. Germline V CDR1 and CDR2: MGHDK, SYGVNS. J gave up 0 bases and V 2 bases, and 4 bases lay outside the gene matches. The CDR3 has 16 amino acids. This CDR3 is CASSEGGSDSYNEQFF. The CDR3 DNA reads as TGTGCCAGCAGTGAAGGCGGGAGCGACTCCTACAATGAGCAGTTCTTC.

Turning to this clonotype: Just one base apart from a much larger clone, this may be a read error. This sequence joins TRBV7-9 and TRBJ2-5, with D possibly being TRBD2 (5 bases). Gene TRBJ2-7 matches the end of the DNA better, so the J call may be wrong. Germline values: CDR1 SEHNR, CDR2 FQNEAQ (reference sequence). The CDR3 is 11 amino acids. In DNA, the CDR3 is TGTGCCAGCACCCTAGCCGGCGAGCAGTACTTC. Its translation is CASTLAGEQYF.

This clonotype came up many times. The V gene is TRBV4-1, the J gene TRBJ1-5, with D perhaps TRBD1 (6 bases). The CDR3 has 15 residues. Trimming stripped 4 bases from V and 3 bases from J, with 13 bases between. Germline V gene lookup returns CDR1 MGHRA and CDR2 YSYEKL. The CDR3 sequence is CASSRDGQNNQPQHF. The CDR3 nucleotides are TGCGCCAGCAGCCGAGATGGACAGAACAATCAGCCCCAGCATTTT.

This clonotype was seen a few times. The chain is built from TRBV6-2 or TRBV6-3 and TRBJ2-7; possibly TRBD1 for D (6 bases). The CDR3 contains 13 residues. V was shortened by 5 bases and J by 0 bases, with 8 bases between the two germline ends. The V gene's germline CDR1 is MNHEY and CDR2 SVGEGT. This CDR3 is CASSGDNSYEQYF. CDR3 DNA sequence: TGTGCCAGCAGTGGGGACAACTCCTACGAGCAGTACTTC.

This clonotype was picked up a small number of times. The rearrangement uses TRBV2 and TRBJ2-2, with D possibly TRBD1 on 6 matching bases. The CDR3 covers 16 residues. V was shortened by 5 bases and J by 2 bases, with 15 bases between the two germline ends. In germline, CDR1 is SNHLY, CDR2 FYNNEI. Here the CDR3 reads CASSRGDRRNTGELFF. The DNA for the CDR3 is TGTGCCAGCAGTCGGGGTGACAGGAGAAACACCGGGGAGCTGTTTTTT.

The chain recombines TRBV25-1 with TRBJ1-1; D perhaps matches TRBD1 (6 bases). Germline CDR1 is MGHDK and CDR2 is SYGVNS. This CDR3 comprises 16 residues. The V end was cut by 4 bases, the J end by 1 base, with 16 bases between. The CDR3 sequence: CASSGNPGQPNTEAFF. CDR3 nucleotide sequence: TGTGCCAGCAGTGGCAATCCTGGACAGCCGAACACTGAAGCTTTCTTT.

The chain employs TRBV4-1 and TRBJ1-2, with D tentatively TRBD1 (6 bases). CDR3 length: 17 residues. The germline gives CDR1 MGHRA, CDR2 YSYEKL. Trimming removed 5 bases at V and 0 bases at J, with 19 bases between. The chain's CDR3 is CASSIGTRPNANYGYTF. DNA of the CDR3: TGCGCCAGCAGCATCGGGACACGGCCTAATGCTAACTATGGCTACACCTTC.

This clonotype was seen repeatedly, ten times or more. The rearrangement joins TRBV7-9 to TRBJ2-1; D gene unclear. The CDR3 has 14 residues. Between the trimmed V and J ends, which lost 5 bases and 5 bases, there was a span of 13 bases. Germline-derived CDR1 and CDR2 are SEHNR and FQNEAQ (reference sequence). The CDR3 loop reads CASSPTDGDNEQFF. The CDR3 DNA is TGTGCCAGCAGCCCAACCGACGGAGACAATGAGCAGTTCTTC.

The chain combines TRBV7-3 with TRBJ1-1, with 9 bases fitting TRBD1. Germline assignment: CDR1 SGHTA and CDR2 FQGTGA. V lost 6 bases and J lost 6; bases outside the gene matches: 8. The CDR3 is 14 residues long. The CDR3 loop is CASRKQGARAEAFF. Here the CDR3 DNA reads TGTGCCAGCAGAAAACAGGGGGCCCGCGCTGAAGCTTTCTTT. The entire variable domain, with the rest obtained from reference TRBV7-3 and TRBJ1-1, is as follows: GAGVSQTPSNKVTEKGKYVELRCDPISGHTALYWYRQSLGQGPEFLIYFQGTGAADDSGLPNDRFFAVRPEGSVSTLKIQRTERGDSAVYLCASRKQGARAEAFFGQGTRLTVV.

This clonotype was seen ten or more times. V gene TRBV7-2 combines with J gene TRBJ2-3; D not resolved. V was cut by 1 base and J by 4 bases, with 12 bases left in between. The CDR3 length is 15 residues. CDR1 and CDR2 from the germline V gene are SGHTA and FQGNSA. CDR3 nucleotide sequence: TGTGCCAGCAGCTTAGGTTTTGGCCGACCAGATACGCAGTATTTT. Protein sequence: CASSLGFGRPDTQYF.

The chain recombines TRBV20-1 with TRBJ2-1, with 9 bases aligning to TRBD2. The junction had 9 bases not matched to a gene; V was cut back by 3 bases and J by 6 bases. The CDR3 runs to 15 residues. Germline V gene data show CDR1 as DFQATT and CDR2 as SNEGSKA (reference sequence). The CDR3 DNA sequence: TGCAGTGCTAGCTTCCCCAGCGGGGGGAGCAATGAGCAGTTCTTC. Residues: CSASFPSGGSNEQFF.

The chain is built from TRBV4-1 and TRBJ2-1, with 9 bases matching TRBD2. The CDR3 is made up of 18 amino acids. V shed 4 bases, J shed 4 bases, and the junction held 14 bases outside the gene matches. The germline V gene has CDR1 MGHRA and CDR2 YSYEKL. The DNA of the CDR3 is TGCGCCAGCAGCCCTGAGATATGGCGGGGGGGAAAGTACAATGAGCAGTTCTTC. Its translation: CASSPEIWRGGKYNEQFF.

V is TRBV3-1 and J is TRBJ2-7; D is unclear. The CDR3 sequence is 11 residues long. Germline V gene data show CDR1 as LGHDT and CDR2 as YNNKEL (reference sequence). With 3 bases removed from V and 7 bases from J, the gap between germline ends came to 7 bases. CDR3 DNA: TGTGCCAGCAGCCAGACCAATGAGCAGTACTTC. The encoded protein is CASSQTNEQYF.

The CDR3 DNA is TGTGCCAGTAGCCCCACCAGCGGGCAGCACTCTGGGGCCAACGTCCTGACTTTC. Encoded protein: CASSPTSGQHSGANVLTF. The chain employs TRBV19 and TRBJ2-6, with D maybe TRBD2 (6 bases). CDR1 LNHDA and CDR2 SQIVND come from the germline V gene (reference sequence). There are 18 residues in the CDR3. V was trimmed by 6 bases and J by 0 bases, leaving 18 bases between them. The full variable domain, in which reference TRBV19 and TRBJ2-6 provide the parts outside the CDR3, is DGGITQSPKYLFRKEGQNVTLSCEQNLNHDAMYWYRQDPGQGLRLIYYSQIVNDFQKGDIAEGYSVSREKKESFPLTVTSAQKNPTAFYLCASSPTSGQHSGANVLTFGAGSRLTVL.

This clonotype occurred many times. This chain uses TRBV12-3 or TRBV12-4 with TRBJ2-3; 7 bases fit TRBD2. The CDR3 has 11 residues. The V gene end was trimmed by 6 bases and the J gene end by 14 bases; junction bases not matched to a gene: 8. The CDR3 DNA sequence: TGTGCCAGCAGCTCTGGACTAGTTGCGTATTTT. Its protein product is CASSSGLVAYF.

This chain links TRBV29-1 with TRBJ2-7, with D perhaps matching TRBD1 or TRBD2 (5 bases each). The length of the CDR3 is 11 residues. V lost 6 bases, J lost 7 bases, and 13 bases lay in between. Germline CDR1 is SQVTM and CDR2 is ANQGSEA. CDR3 DNA sequence: TGCAGCGTGGGGGAGTGGAATGAGCAGTACTTC. Amino acid sequence: CSVGEWNEQYF.

CDR3 nucleotides: TGCAGTGGGAGGACAGGAAATATGTACGAGCAGTACTTC. Protein sequence: CSGRTGNMYEQYF. The chain has TRBV20-1 and TRBJ2-7, with 7 bases aligning to TRBD1. V lost 7 bases, J lost 4 bases, and 10 bases stayed unmatched. This CDR3 is 13 amino acids long. Germline values: CDR1 DFQATT, CDR2 SNEGSKA (reference sequence).

The rearrangement links TRBV12-3 or TRBV12-4 to TRBJ2-1; a weak D match, TRBD1 (6 bases). Trimming left V 5 bases short and J 9 bases short, with 23 bases between. The CDR3 has 16 amino acids. The CDR3 sequence: CASSAPGTPGLGEQFF. The CDR3 DNA reads as TGTGCCAGCAGTGCCCCCGGGACACCGGGCTTGGGTGAGCAGTTCTTC.

Note on this clonotype: This clone may be a read error of a much larger clone one base away. The chain recombines TRBV11-2 with TRBJ2-5; 9 bases line up with TRBD2. From germline, CDR1 is SGHAT and CDR2 FQNNGV. This CDR3 spans 14 amino acids. Unmatched junction bases numbered 9, after V lost 4 bases and J lost 9 bases. CDR3 DNA sequence: TGTGCCAGCAGCTCACTAGCGGGCGTCGAGGCCCAGTACTTC. It encodes CASSSLAGVEAQYF.

Ten or more counts support this clonotype. The chain has TRBV28 and TRBJ2-1, with 8 bases lining up with TRBD1. CDR1 and CDR2 (germline): MDHEN, SYDVKM. The CDR3 extends over 16 amino acids. V gave up 7 bases and J gave up 6 bases; unmatched junction bases: 14. The CDR3 bases are TGTGCCAGCACCCGAACCACACCGACAGGGGTCAATGAGCAGTTCTTC. This gives the protein CASTRTTPTGVNEQFF. Looking up the rest from reference TRBV28 and TRBJ2-1 gives the full variable domain: DVKVTQSSRYLVKRTGEKVFLECVQDMDHENMFWYRQDPGLGLRLIYFSYDVKMKEKGDIPEGYSVSREKKERFSLILESASTNQTSMYLCASTRTTPTGVNEQFFGPGTRLTVL.